These T cell receptor beta chains were read from a single sample in a study of T cells in localized non-small cell lung cancer. TCRdb's copy holds only in-frame clones and misses some; the assay was immunoSEQ multiplex PCR. This repertoire shows fewer than 10,000 clones, roughly 45% found once; its top ten account for about 4.1%. The sequencing used lymph node tissue, collected before any cancer treatment. These TCRs come from a woman aged 40-75 years with stage I lung adenocarcinoma. CDR3s include the opening cysteine and the closing phenylalanine or tryptophan. The D gene is left open where the match is weak. Clone size appears in some rows only: once, few, many, or a class for an expanded clone.

D,J,size,V,CDR3,DNA
NA,TRBJ2-3,NA,TRBV6-8,CASSGNQGYSDTQYF,TGTGCCAGCAGCGGTAATCAGGGGTACTCAGATACGCAGTATTTT
NA,TRBJ1-2,NA,TRBV30,CAWYPGKGDGYTF,TGTGCCTGGTACCCCGGGAAGGGAGATGGCTACACCTTC
NA,TRBJ1-3,NA,TRBV18,CASSGGGSGNIIYF,TGTGCCAGCTCAGGGGGCGGCTCTGGAAACATCATATATTTT
TRBD1,TRBJ1-2,NA,TRBV6-8,CASSSLGTGGYGYTF,TGTGCCAGCAGTTCCCTCGGGACAGGGGGTTATGGCTACACCTTC
NA,TRBJ1-3,NA,TRBV1,CASSQEGTGGVTGNTIYF,TGCGCCAGCAGCCAAGAAGGGACAGGGGGAGTTACTGGAAACACCATATATTTT
NA,TRBJ1-1,NA,TRBV30,CAWRGGSFRGNTEAFF,TGTGCCTGGAGGGGGGGAAGTTTCAGAGGGAACACTGAAGCTTTCTTT
NA,TRBJ2-3,NA,TRBV14,CASSELSGQDTQYF,TGTGCCAGCAGCGAGTTGTCGGGGCAAGATACGCAGTATTTT
TRBD2,TRBJ2-7,NA,TRBV6-8,CASTQTSGAVYEQYF,TGTGCCAGCACCCAGACTAGCGGGGCGGTCTACGAGCAGTACTTC
NA,TRBJ2-3,few,TRBV1,CASSQEPRQGVTDTQYF,TGCGCCAGCAGCCAAGAGCCCCGACAGGGAGTCACAGATACGCAGTATTTT
NA,TRBJ2-2,NA,TRBV9,CASRVGLNTGELFF,TGTGCCAGCAGGGTCGGCCTTAACACCGGGGAGCTGTTTTTT
TRBD1,TRBJ2-5,few,TRBV6-8,CASSFGRQGDRETQYF,TGTGCCAGCAGTTTCGGGCGACAGGGGGATCGGGAGACCCAGTACTTC
NA,TRBJ2-4,NA,TRBV11-3,CASSLDGVGAKNIQYF,TGTGCCAGCAGCTTAGACGGGGTGGGGGCCAAAAACATTCAGTACTTC
NA,TRBJ1-2,NA,TRBV6-8,CASSMQGPTNYGYTF,TGTGCCAGCAGTATGCAGGGGCCCACTAACTATGGCTACACCTTC
NA,TRBJ2-3,NA,TRBV19,CASSMGGFPLLMQYF,TGTGCCAGTAGTATGGGGGGATTTCCCCTTTTAATGCAGTATTTT
TRBD2,TRBJ2-5,few,TRBV11-3,CASSLGGGAFQTQYF,TGTGCCAGCAGCTTGGGCGGGGGGGCCTTCCAGACCCAGTACTTC
TRBD1,TRBJ1-3,NA,TRBV12-5,CASAGGTGSTGNTIYF,TGTGCCAGCGCCGGAGGGACAGGGTCTACTGGAAACACCATATATTTT
NA,TRBJ2-7,NA,TRBV19,CASSPWDNARDEQYF,TGTGCCAGTAGTCCCTGGGACAACGCCCGGGACGAGCAGTACTTC
NA,TRBJ2-1,few,TRBV19,CASSIGFRVVNEQFF,TGTGCCAGTAGTATAGGTTTCAGGGTGGTCAATGAGCAGTTCTTC
TRBD1,TRBJ1-1,NA,TRBV10-2,CASSARRGTEAFF,TGCGCCAGCAGTGCCCGCAGGGGGACTGAAGCTTTCTTT
NA,TRBJ2-4,NA,TRBV5-2,CASSLGGANIQYF,TGTGCCAGCAGCTTAGGGGGAGCGAACATTCAGTACTTC
NA,TRBJ1-1,NA,TRBV11-3,CASSRDSTNTEAFF,TGTGCCAGCAGCCGGGACTCCACCAACACTGAAGCTTTCTTT
TRBD1,TRBJ2-1,few,TRBV6-1,CASSEGTGGYNEQFF,TGTGCCAGCAGTGAAGGGACAGGGGGCTACAATGAGCAGTTCTTC
NA,TRBJ1-2,few,TRBV6-8,CASNNPEYGYTF,TGTGCCAGCAATAACCCGGAATATGGCTACACCTTC
NA,TRBJ2-1,NA,TRBV19,CASSTGTGYNEQFF,TGTGCCAGTAGTACCGGGACGGGATACAATGAGCAGTTCTTC
TRBD1,TRBJ1-1,once,TRBV30,CAWEGQGGSEAFF,TGTGCCTGGGAGGGACAGGGAGGTTCTGAAGCTTTCTTT
NA,TRBJ1-1,few,TRBV4-1,CASSPQEGTVNTEAFF,TGCGCCAGCAGCCCCCAGGAGGGCACAGTGAACACTGAAGCTTTCTTT
NA,TRBJ2-7,NA,TRBV1,CASSQDGSPEQYF,TGCGCCAGCAGCCAAGATGGGTCGCCCGAGCAGTACTTC
NA,TRBJ1-1,NA,TRBV14,CASSQVDGGENTEAFF,TGTGCCAGCAGCCAAGTCGATGGGGGAGAGAACACTGAAGCTTTCTTT
NA,TRBJ1-5,NA,TRBV11-3,CASSLGRGGNQPQHF,TGTGCCAGCAGCTTAGGCAGGGGCGGGAATCAGCCTCAGCATTTT
TRBD1,TRBJ2-1,NA,TRBV27,CASSTHRGRRDEQFF,TGTGCCAGCAGTACCCACAGGGGGCGCCGGGATGAGCAGTTCTTC
TRBD2,TRBJ2-1,NA,TRBV9,CASSVEGLADNEQFF,TGTGCCAGCAGCGTAGAGGGACTAGCGGACAATGAGCAGTTCTTC
TRBD1,TRBJ2-7,few,TRBV11-1,CASSGVGTGVRYEQYF,TGTGCCAGCAGCGGGGTAGGGACAGGGGTTCGCTACGAGCAGTACTTC
NA,TRBJ2-3,NA,TRBV12-5,CASGLQMGGLTDTQYF,TGTGCTAGTGGTTTGCAAATGGGGGGCCTGACAGATACGCAGTATTTT
NA,TRBJ2-3,NA,TRBV10-3,CAISEYPPSTDTQYF,TGTGCCATCAGTGAGTATCCTCCTAGCACAGATACGCAGTATTTT
TRBD1,TRBJ1-3,NA,TRBV9,CASSLPFRQGGFGNTIYF,TGTGCCAGCAGTTTACCCTTCCGACAGGGTGGGTTTGGAAACACCATATATTTT
TRBD1,TRBJ1-3,NA,TRBV19,CASIHRGQGRNTIYF,TGTGCCAGTATACACAGAGGACAGGGAAGAAACACCATATATTTT
NA,TRBJ2-7,NA,TRBV10-1,CASSESGRPGGQYF,TGCGCCAGCAGTGAGTCGGGCCGCCCGGGTGGGCAGTACTTC
TRBD1,TRBJ1-1,NA,TRBV18,CASSESRDSEAFF,TGTGCCAGCTCCGAATCGCGGGACAGTGAAGCTTTCTTT
NA,TRBJ1-1,NA,TRBV5-1,CASSLKEQGHTEAFF,TGCGCCAGCAGCTTGAAAGAACAGGGACACACTGAAGCTTTCTTT
NA,TRBJ2-7,NA,TRBV11-3,CASSLGRGSYEQYF,TGTGCCAGCAGCTTAGGACGGGGTTCCTACGAGCAGTACTTC
NA,TRBJ2-7,NA,TRBV21-1,CASSGTGTYEQYF,TGTGCCAGCTCCGGGACAGGGACTTACGAGCAGTACTTC
TRBD2,TRBJ2-7,NA,TRBV6-8,CASSFRGTSGSEQYF,TGTGCCAGCAGTTTCCGAGGGACTAGCGGTAGCGAGCAGTACTTC
NA,TRBJ2-7,NA,TRBV19,CASSTKQGPYEQYF,TGTGCCAGTAGTACAAAACAGGGCCCCTACGAGCAGTACTTC
NA,TRBJ1-3,NA,TRBV19,CASSMTGGSGNTIYF,TGTGCCAGTAGTATGACGGGGGGGTCTGGAAACACCATATATTTT
NA,TRBJ1-1,few,TRBV12-5,CASTPNRDTEAFF,TGTGCCAGCACCCCCAACAGGGACACTGAAGCTTTCTTT
TRBD1,TRBJ2-7,NA,TRBV19,CASSRDRGYEQYF,TGTGCCAGTAGCAGGGACAGGGGCTACGAGCAGTACTTC
TRBD1,TRBJ1-2,few,TRBV10-3,CASSELTGGHYGYTF,TGTGCCAGCAGTGAGTTGACAGGGGGCCACTATGGCTACACCTTC
NA,TRBJ1-2,few,TRBV29-1,CSVDSGAPGGYTF,TGCAGCGTTGATTCCGGGGCCCCCGGTGGCTACACCTTC
NA,TRBJ2-7,NA,TRBV29-1,CSVDKEATYEQYF,TGCAGCGTTGATAAGGAGGCCACCTACGAGCAGTACTTC
NA,TRBJ1-3,NA,TRBV19,CASRTTRGSGNTIYF,TGTGCCAGTAGGACCACGAGGGGCTCTGGAAACACCATATATTTT
NA,TRBJ1-4,NA,TRBV18,CASSPPTSHGEKLFF,TGTGCCAGCTCACCACCGACCTCACACGGAGAAAAACTGTTTTTT
NA,TRBJ2-7,few,TRBV9,CASSVVPGSYEQYF,TGTGCCAGCAGCGTAGTCCCGGGAAGCTACGAGCAGTACTTC
NA,TRBJ1-2,NA,TRBV28,CASRDTSYGYTF,TGTGCCAGCAGGGACACCTCCTATGGCTACACCTTC
NA,TRBJ1-6,NA,TRBV9,CASSVFGNSPLHF,TGTGCCAGCAGCGTATTTGGGAATTCACCCCTCCACTTT